The 21 T cell receptor beta chains reported below all come from one sample, sequenced in a study of control samples from healthy donors and cancer patients (dated by TCRdb to between 2020 and 2021). The library was prepared using the immunoSEQ multiplex PCR assay. TCRdb took over this immuneACCESS table, retaining in-frame rearrangements with V and J assigned. Such tables are incomplete; in checked studies, under half of the missing clones stem from an unresolved V gene, and the remainder is unexplained. Across this sample there are 230,000 or so clones, with 90% to 95% seen only once. Clones ranked in the top ten supply more than 1.3% of the sample. Sequenced sample: blood. Receptors originate from a man aged 45-65 years in good health.

The rearrangement joins TRBV4-2 to TRBJ1-2; D unresolved. This CDR3 has 15 amino acids. The V gene's germline CDR1 is LGHNA and CDR2 YNFKEQ. The germline V and J ends were trimmed by 0 bases and 5 bases, with 13 bases remaining between them. The CDR3: CASSQERQGQYGYTF. CDR3 DNA sequence: TGTGCCAGCAGCCAAGAACGACAAGGGCAATATGGCTACACCTTC.

This clone has a single count. The rearrangement uses TRBV19 and TRBJ1-1; TRBD1 aligns across 7 bases. V gave up 4 bases and J gave up 7 bases; unmatched junction bases: 3. The CDR3 sequence is 12 residues long. Looked up from germline, CDR1 is LNHDA and CDR2 is SQIVND (reference sequence). The CDR3: CASSSGTDEAFF. DNA of the CDR3: TGTGCCAGTAGTAGCGGGACAGATGAAGCTTTCTTT.

The J gene is TRBJ1-2, the V gene TRBV5-1, with no clear D. V lost 0 bases and J 8 bases, leaving 11 bases between the germline ends. Germline V gene data show CDR1 as SGHRS and CDR2 as YFSETQ. The CDR3 runs to 13 residues. In nucleotides, the CDR3 is TGCGCCAGCAGCTTGGATCAGGATGGAGGCTACACCTTC. This gives the protein CASSLDQDGGYTF.

The chain has TRBV7-9 and TRBJ1-1; unclear D gene. V was trimmed by 11 bases and J by 7 bases, leaving 11 bases between them. The CDR3 has 10 amino acids. Germline V gene data show CDR1 as SEHNR and CDR2 as FQNEAQ (reference sequence). CDR3 in DNA: TGTGCCGGGGTGGCCGTTGAAGCTTTCTTT. It encodes CAGVAVEAFF.

The chain carries TRBV28 and TRBJ2-7, with D perhaps matching TRBD1 (6 bases). The ends were cut back, 7 bases at V and 0 bases at J, with 34 bases in the middle. The length of the CDR3 is 21 residues. Germline V gene data show CDR1 as MDHEN and CDR2 as SYDVKM. The CDR3 loop reads CASTVAGVPGTKTASSYEQYF. CDR3 nucleotide sequence: TGTGCCAGCACCGTAGCAGGGGTCCCCGGGACAAAGACAGCAAGCTCCTACGAGCAGTACTTC. The whole variable domain, remainder taken from reference TRBV28 and TRBJ2-7, is DVKVTQSSRYLVKRTGEKVFLECVQDMDHENMFWYRQDPGLGLRLIYFSYDVKMKEKGDIPEGYSVSREKKERFSLILESASTNQTSMYLCASTVAGVPGTKTASSYEQYFGPGTRLTVT.

This chain uses TRBV28 with TRBJ1-5, with 7 bases aligning to TRBD1. Germline CDR1 reads MDHEN; CDR2 reads SYDVKM. The CDR3 is 15 amino acids. After removal of 7 bases from V and 4 bases from J, the junction contained 10 bases not matched to a gene. CDR3 sequence reads: CASIGGGGFNQPQHF. In DNA, the CDR3 is TGTGCCAGCATTGGGGGAGGGGGCTTTAATCAGCCCCAGCATTTT.

J is TRBJ1-2 and V is TRBV14, with 9 positions matching TRBD1. Per the germline V gene, CDR1 is SGHDN and CDR2 is FVKESK. The CDR3 is 16 residues long. Trimming took 6 bases from V and 7 from J; bases not matched to a gene: 15. The CDR3 nucleotides are TGTGCCAGCAGGCCGTTAACGACCGGGACAGGGCTTGGCTACACCTTC. It is translated as CASRPLTTGTGLGYTF. The full variable domain, in which reference TRBV14 and TRBJ1-2 provide the parts outside the CDR3, is EAGVTQFPSHSVIEKGQTVTLRCDPISGHDNLYWYRRVMGKEIKFLLHFVKESKQDESGMPNNRFLAERTGGTYSTLKVQPAELEDSGVYFCASRPLTTGTGLGYTFGSGTRLTVV.

The chain is built from TRBV19 and TRBJ1-4; D is perhaps TRBD1 (5 bases). The CDR3 is 14 amino acids. The germline V and J ends were trimmed by 6 bases and 3 bases, with 11 bases remaining between them. The germline gives CDR1 LNHDA, CDR2 SQIVND (reference sequence). CDR3 coding DNA: TGTGCCAGTAGCCCCAGGGAGGCTAATGAAAAACTGTTTTTT. This gives the protein CASSPREANEKLFF.

CDR3 amino acids: CATREGVTNEKLFF. CDR3 coding DNA: TGTGCCACCAGAGAAGGGGTAACTAATGAAAAACTGTTTTTT. The rearrangement joins TRBV10-3 to TRBJ1-4; D is perhaps TRBD1 (5 bases). CDR1 is ENHRY, CDR2 SYGVKD, per germline. The CDR3 runs 14 residues. V lost 10 bases and J 1 base, leaving 13 bases between the germline ends.

The gene calls are TRBV6-1 and TRBJ1-4, with 9 bases identical to TRBD1. This CDR3 comprises 17 residues. Germline V gene data show CDR1 as MNHNS and CDR2 as SASEGT. With 4 bases clipped from V and 1 base from J, the junction kept 7 bases outside the gene matches. In DNA, the CDR3 is TGTGCCAGCAGTGCTCGACCGGGACAGGGAACTAATGAAAAACTGTTTTTT. This gives the protein CASSARPGQGTNEKLFF.

To note about this clone: The germline gene is not matched at one end of the junction; a read error may be the cause. V usage is TRBV7-7 and J usage is TRBJ2-2; D is ambiguous. Germline CDR1 reads SSHAT; CDR2 reads FNYEAQ (reference sequence). The CDR3 contains 13 residues. The CDR3 nucleotides read TGTGCTAGCAGCTTAGAGACGCGAGGGGAGCTGTTTTTT. Translation gives CASSLETRGELFF.

The chain is built from TRBV5-4 and TRBJ2-7, with TRBD1 matching 7 bases. From germline, CDR1 is SGHNT and CDR2 YYREEE (reference sequence). The CDR3 covers 15 residues. With V trimmed by 7 bases and J by 5 bases, 15 bases remained unmatched. CDR3 amino acids: CASDRDSLPGHEQYF. In DNA form, the CDR3 reads TGTGCCAGCGACCGGGACAGCCTCCCCGGTCACGAGCAGTACTTC.

The chain's CDR3 is CASSQGQGAGYTF. The CDR3 DNA sequence: TGTGCCAGCAGCCAGGGACAGGGGGCTGGCTACACCTTC. The genes are TRBV3-1 (or the pseudogene TRBV3-2) and TRBJ1-2; 12 bases fit TRBD1. V shed 3 bases and J 7 bases; nucleotides not matched to a gene: 0. This CDR3 contains 13 residues. Germline values: CDR1 LGHDT, CDR2 YNNKEL (reference sequence).

In this sample, this clone turned up a few times. The chain carries TRBV9 and TRBJ1-1; tentatively, D is TRBD1 (6 bases). The V end was cut by 6 bases, the J end by 5 bases, with 14 bases between. Germline V lookup: CDR1 SGDLS, CDR2 YYNGEE. This CDR3 region has 13 residues. This CDR3 reads CASTRGGLTEAFF. The CDR3 region has the DNA TGTGCCAGCACCCGGGGGGGGCTGACTGAAGCTTTCTTT.

The chain couples TRBV5-1 to TRBJ1-1; TRBD1 might be the D (5 bases). The CDR3 has 15 amino acids. Trimming removed 0 bases from V and 7 bases from J, with 16 bases in between. Germline V lookup: CDR1 SGHRS, CDR2 YFSETQ. The CDR3 loop is CASSLAGAWKGEAFF. In DNA, the CDR3 is TGCGCCAGCAGCTTGGCCGGGGCATGGAAGGGTGAAGCTTTCTTT.

The chain has TRBV10-1 and TRBJ1-1, with D unresolved. This CDR3 has 14 amino acids. CDR1 WNHNN and CDR2 SYGVQD come from the germline V gene (reference sequence). V was cut by 4 bases and J by 1 base, with 10 bases left in between. The CDR3 protein is CASSGTPGNTEAFF. DNA of the CDR3: TGCGCCAGCAGTGGAACTCCAGGGAACACTGAAGCTTTCTTT.

The V gene is TRBV2, the J gene TRBJ1-4, with D tentatively TRBD1 (6 bases). V gave up 6 bases and J gave up 2 bases, with 10 bases separating them. Germline-derived CDR1 and CDR2 are SNHLY and FYNNEI. This CDR3 contains 14 residues. CDR3 nucleotide sequence: TGTGCCAGCAGAAGACAGGTGACTAATGAAAAACTGTTTTTT. It specifies CASRRQVTNEKLFF.

This chain uses TRBV25-1 with TRBJ2-6; perhaps TRBD2 as D (5 bases). The germline V gene encodes CDR1 MGHDK and CDR2 SYGVNS. This CDR3 contains 16 residues. Trimming pared 3 bases from V and 4 bases from J, leaving 13 bases between. Written as DNA, the CDR3 is TGTGCCAGCAGTGACTCCCCGGGGTCCGGGGCCAACGTCCTGACTTTC. Protein product: CASSDSPGSGANVLTF.

This chain joins TRBV2 and TRBJ1-1; D is perhaps TRBD1 (6 bases). Trimming left V 6 bases short and J 3 bases short, with 14 bases between. The CDR3 is 14 residues long. CDR1 SNHLY and CDR2 FYNNEI come from the germline V gene. CDR3 region: CASRTLRGDTEAFF. Written as DNA, the CDR3 is TGTGCCAGCAGAACCCTCAGGGGCGACACTGAAGCTTTCTTT.

The chain recombines TRBV2 with TRBJ2-1, with TRBD2 matching over 8 bases. V trimming: 5 bases; J trimming: 2 bases; junction bases outside the gene matches: 2. Germline assignment: CDR1 SNHLY and CDR2 FYNNEI. The CDR3 extends over 14 amino acids. The CDR3 region has the DNA TGTGCCAGCAGTTTACTAGCGGCCTACAATGAGCAGTTCTTC. Amino acid sequence: CASSLLAAYNEQFF.

The chain joins TRBV19 to TRBJ1-2, with D maybe TRBD1 (5 bases). V was cut by 8 bases and J by 8 bases, with 15 bases left in between. Germline-derived CDR1 and CDR2 are LNHDA and SQIVND (reference sequence). CDR3 size: 12 residues. The CDR3 sequence is CASSGKSLGYTF. The CDR3 DNA follows: TGTGCCAGTTCAGGGAAATCCCTCGGCTACACCTTC.